The T cell receptor beta chain described here comes from a study of cytomegalovirus exposure and HLA in healthy donors. Overall study: Earlier, 100 million to 120 million unique TCR beta sequences were recovered from around 190 million T cells by an analysis.

The trim removed 5 bases at V and 5 bases at J, leaving 6 bases unmatched. CDR3 size: 15 residues. The germline gives CDR1 SGHAT, CDR2 FQNNGV. Points on this clone: Its specificity is not known.

The PCR made use of 60 Vbeta and 13 Jbeta primers. The authors' processing: It was a later analysis that counted roughly 79 million unique TCR beta chains, of which 9.5 million to 14 million were shared. Sequenced by immunoSEQ multiplex PCR; TCRdb stores in-frame clones only, minus some. That table gives V, J and clone size, and the DNA gave D and trimming. The sample has about 100,000 clones; approximately 74% are singletons. Study-wide findings and caveats: Later analysis showed most CMV-associated TCR beta chains appearing HLA-restricted.

The sample consisted of PBMCs. This sequence joins TRBV11-2 and TRBJ1-4, with 9 bases fitting TRBD1. The source is a woman between 65 and 79 years old in good health and CMV-seropositive. Here the CDR3 reads CASSINRGPNEKLFF. The DNA of the CDR3 is TGTGCCAGCAGCATTAACAGGGGGCCGAATGAAAAACTGTTTTTT.